This T cell receptor beta chain comes out of a study of T cells in Graves' hyperthyroidism and ophthalmopathy. Amplification of TCR beta CDR3 regions was performed using RNA transcripts as template. TCR CDR3 underwent first-round RT-PCR with the HTBI primer set. MiXCR, run by TCRdb on the multiplex PCR reads, gives a single entry per CDR3 protein. The sample includes over 700,000 distinct CDR3 sequences, 18% of them seen just once. Points from the study as a whole: Before onset, by a median of approximately 6.8 months, the model predicted ophthalmopathy. Stable hyperthyroidism and ophthalmopathy were separated using 13 V-J signatures.

V lost 4 bases to trimming and J lost 3 bases; unmatched junction nucleotides: 11. Germline V CDR1 and CDR2: SGHRS, YFSETQ. The CDR3 sequence is 16 residues long. Disease duration under 2 months; hyperthyroidism patients were aged 18 to 65. Orbital computed tomography and thyroid ultrasound, together with serum TRAb and thyroxine and clinical symptoms, were used for diagnoses. Ten or more counts support this clonotype. What it binds is not known. Material: blood. This sequence originates from a woman in her 50s with Graves' hyperthyroidism that later progressed to Graves' ophthalmopathy. The chain is built from TRBV5-1 and TRBJ2-3, with TRBD1 matching over 7 bases. CDR3 region: CASSLSDRVGTDTQYF. In DNA form, the CDR3 reads TGCGCCAGCAGCCTCTCTGACAGGGTGGGAACAGATACGCAGTATTTT. The full variable domain, its missing parts supplied by reference TRBV5-1 and TRBJ2-3, is KAGVTQTPRYLIKTRGQQVTLSCSPISGHRSVSWYQQTPGQGLQFLFEYFSETQRNKGNFPGRFSGRQFSNSRSEMNVSTLELGDSALYLCASSLSDRVGTDTQYFGPGTRLTVL.